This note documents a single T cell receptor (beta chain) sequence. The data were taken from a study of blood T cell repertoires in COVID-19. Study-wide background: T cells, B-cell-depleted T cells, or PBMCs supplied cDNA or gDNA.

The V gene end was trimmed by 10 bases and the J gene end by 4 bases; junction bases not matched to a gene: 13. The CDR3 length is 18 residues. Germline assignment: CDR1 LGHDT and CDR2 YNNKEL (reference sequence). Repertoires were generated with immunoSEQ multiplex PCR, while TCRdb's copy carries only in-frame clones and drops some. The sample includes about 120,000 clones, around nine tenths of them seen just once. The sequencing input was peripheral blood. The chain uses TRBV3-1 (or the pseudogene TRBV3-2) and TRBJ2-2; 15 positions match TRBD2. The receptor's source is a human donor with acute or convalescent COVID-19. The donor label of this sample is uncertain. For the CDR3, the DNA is TGTGCCACCGGGACTAGCGGGAGGTACGGGACGGGCACCGGGGAGCTGTTTTTT. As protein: CATGTSGRYGTGTGELFF.